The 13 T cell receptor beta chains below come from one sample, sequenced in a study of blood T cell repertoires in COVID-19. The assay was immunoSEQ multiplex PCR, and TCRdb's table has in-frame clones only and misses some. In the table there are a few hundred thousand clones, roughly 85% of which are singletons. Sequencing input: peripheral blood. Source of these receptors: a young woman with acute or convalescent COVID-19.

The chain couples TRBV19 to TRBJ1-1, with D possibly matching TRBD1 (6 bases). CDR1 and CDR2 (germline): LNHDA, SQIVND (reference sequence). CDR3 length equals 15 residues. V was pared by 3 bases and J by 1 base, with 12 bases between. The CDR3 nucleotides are TGTGCCAGTAGTATGGGGGACATGCGGAACACTGAAGCTTTCTTT. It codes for CASSMGDMRNTEAFF.

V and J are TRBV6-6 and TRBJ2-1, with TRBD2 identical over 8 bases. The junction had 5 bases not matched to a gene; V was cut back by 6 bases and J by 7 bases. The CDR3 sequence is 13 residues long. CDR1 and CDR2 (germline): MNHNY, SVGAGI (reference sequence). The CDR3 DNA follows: TGTGCCAGCAGCGTTGGACTAGCAAATGAGCAGTTCTTC. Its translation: CASSVGLANEQFF.

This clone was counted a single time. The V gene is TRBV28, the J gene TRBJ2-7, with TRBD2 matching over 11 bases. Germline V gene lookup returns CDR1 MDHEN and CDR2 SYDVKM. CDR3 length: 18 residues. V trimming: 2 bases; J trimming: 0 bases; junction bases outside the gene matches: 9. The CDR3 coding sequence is TGTGCCAGCAGTTTAGGCCACCTCGGGACTAGCGGCTCCTACGAGCAGTACTTC. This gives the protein CASSLGHLGTSGSYEQYF.

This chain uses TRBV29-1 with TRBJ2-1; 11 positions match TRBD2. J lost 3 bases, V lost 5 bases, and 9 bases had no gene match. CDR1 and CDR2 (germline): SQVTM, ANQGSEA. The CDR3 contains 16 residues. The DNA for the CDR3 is TGCAGCGTTCACCTCGGGACTAGCGGAGACTACAATGAGCAGTTCTTC. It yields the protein CSVHLGTSGDYNEQFF.

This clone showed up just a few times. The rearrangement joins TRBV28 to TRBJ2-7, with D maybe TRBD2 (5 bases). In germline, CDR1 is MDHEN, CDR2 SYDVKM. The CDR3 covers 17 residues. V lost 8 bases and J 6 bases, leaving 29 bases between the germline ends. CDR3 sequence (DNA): TGTGCCAGCTCAAATTTTCCGCGGGTCCCACTAAAGGGCGAGCAGTACTTC. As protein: CASSNFPRVPLKGEQYF.

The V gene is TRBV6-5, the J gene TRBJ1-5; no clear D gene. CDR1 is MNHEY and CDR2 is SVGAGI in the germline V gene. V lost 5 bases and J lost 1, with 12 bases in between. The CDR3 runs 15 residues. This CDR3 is CASSIPEVSNQPQHF. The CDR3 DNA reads TGTGCCAGCAGTATCCCGGAGGTCAGCAATCAGCCCCAGCATTTT.

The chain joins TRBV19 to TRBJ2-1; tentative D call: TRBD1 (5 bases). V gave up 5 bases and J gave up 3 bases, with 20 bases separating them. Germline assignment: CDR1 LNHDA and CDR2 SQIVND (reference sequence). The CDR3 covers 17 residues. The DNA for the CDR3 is TGTGCCAGTAGTCAGGGCGAAGCAGGGTCAGGCTACAATGAGCAGTTCTTC. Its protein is CASSQGEAGSGYNEQFF. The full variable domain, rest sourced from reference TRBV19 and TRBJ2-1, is DGGITQSPKYLFRKEGQNVTLSCEQNLNHDAMYWYRQDPGQGLRLIYYSQIVNDFQKGDIAEGYSVSREKKESFPLTVTSAQKNPTAFYLCASSQGEAGSGYNEQFFGPGTRLTVL.

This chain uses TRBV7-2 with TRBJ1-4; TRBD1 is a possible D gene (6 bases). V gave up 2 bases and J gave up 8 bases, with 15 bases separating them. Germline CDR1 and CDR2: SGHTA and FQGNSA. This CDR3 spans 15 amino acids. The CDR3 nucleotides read TGTGCCAGCAGCTTAATGGGGGGGCAGGCGGAAAAACTGTTTTTT. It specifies CASSLMGGQAEKLFF.

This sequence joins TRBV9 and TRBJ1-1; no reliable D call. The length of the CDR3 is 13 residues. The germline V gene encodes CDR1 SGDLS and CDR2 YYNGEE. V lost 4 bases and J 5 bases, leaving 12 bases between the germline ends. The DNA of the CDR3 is TGTGCCAGCAGCCTCCGTGAGGCAACTGAAGCTTTCTTT. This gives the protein CASSLREATEAFF. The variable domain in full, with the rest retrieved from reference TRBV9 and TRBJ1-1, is DSGVTQTPKHLITATGQRVTLRCSPRSGDLSVYWYQQSLDQGLQFLIQYYNGEERAKGNILERFSAQQFPDLHSELNLSSLELGDSALYFCASSLREATEAFFGQGTRLTVV.

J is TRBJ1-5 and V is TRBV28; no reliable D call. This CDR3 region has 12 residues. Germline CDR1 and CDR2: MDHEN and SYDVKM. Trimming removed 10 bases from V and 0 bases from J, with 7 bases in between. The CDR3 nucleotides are TGTGCCACTGGAGTTAGCAATCAGCCCCAGCATTTT. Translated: CATGVSNQPQHF.

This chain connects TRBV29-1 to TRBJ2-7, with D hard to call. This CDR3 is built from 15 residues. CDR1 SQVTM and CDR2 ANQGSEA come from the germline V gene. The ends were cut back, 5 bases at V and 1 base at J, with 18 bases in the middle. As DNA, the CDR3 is TGCAGCGTTCAGGTTTTGACATCTCATTCCTACGAGCAGTACTTC. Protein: CSVQVLTSHSYEQYF.

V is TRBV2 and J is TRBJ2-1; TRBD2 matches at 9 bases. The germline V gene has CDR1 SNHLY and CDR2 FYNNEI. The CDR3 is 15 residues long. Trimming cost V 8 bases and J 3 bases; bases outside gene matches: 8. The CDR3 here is CASAQDSGGYNEQFF. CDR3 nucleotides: TGTGCCAGCGCCCAAGATAGCGGGGGCTACAATGAGCAGTTCTTC. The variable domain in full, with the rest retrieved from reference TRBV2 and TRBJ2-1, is EPEVTQTPSHQVTQMGQEVILRCVPISNHLYFYWYRQILGQKVEFLVSFYNNEISEKSEIFDDQFSVERPDGSNFTLKIRSTKLEDSAMYFCASAQDSGGYNEQFFGPGTRLTVL.

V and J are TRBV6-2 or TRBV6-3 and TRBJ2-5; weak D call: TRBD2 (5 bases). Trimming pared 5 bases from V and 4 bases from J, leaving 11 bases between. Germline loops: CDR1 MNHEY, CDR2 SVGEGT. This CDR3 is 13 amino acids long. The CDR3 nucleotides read TGTGCCAGCAGTCGAGGTGAGGGAGAGACCCAGTACTTC. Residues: CASSRGEGETQYF.